This T cell receptor (beta chain) was obtained from a study of blood T cell repertoires in COVID-19. Trimming cost V 3 bases and J 7 bases, with 10 bases left between them. The CDR3 sequence is 13 residues long. Per the germline V gene, CDR1 is SNHLY and CDR2 is FYNNEI. Participants were aged roughly 18 to 95 years, lived in about 26 US areas, and enrolled virtually. Clinical history reported by participants formed the basis on which cohorts were assigned. Sequenced by immunoSEQ multiplex PCR; TCRdb stores in-frame clones only, minus some. The table shows fewer than 250,000 clones, with 84% occurring only once.

The clonotype was recovered from a middle-aged woman who had recovered from COVID-19. This chain joins TRBV2 and TRBJ1-5, with D possibly being TRBD1 (6 bases). The specimen sequenced was PBMCs or T cells enriched from blood (not recorded which). The CDR3 region is CASSEDSSQPQHF. DNA for the CDR3: TGTGCCAGCAGTGAGGACAGTTCCCAGCCCCAGCATTTT.